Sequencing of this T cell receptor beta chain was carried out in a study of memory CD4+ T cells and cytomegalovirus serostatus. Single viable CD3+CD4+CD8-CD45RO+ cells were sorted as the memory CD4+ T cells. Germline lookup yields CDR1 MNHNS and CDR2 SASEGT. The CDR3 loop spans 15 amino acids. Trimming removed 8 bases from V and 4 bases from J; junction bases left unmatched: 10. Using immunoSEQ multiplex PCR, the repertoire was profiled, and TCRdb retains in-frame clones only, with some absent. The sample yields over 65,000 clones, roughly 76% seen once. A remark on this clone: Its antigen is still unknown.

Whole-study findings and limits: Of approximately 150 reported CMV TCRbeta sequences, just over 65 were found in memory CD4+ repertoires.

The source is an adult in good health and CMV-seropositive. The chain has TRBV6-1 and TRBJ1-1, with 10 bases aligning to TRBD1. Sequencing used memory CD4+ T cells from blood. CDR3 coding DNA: TGTGCCAGCGGCTCCGACAGGGGGCGAGCCACTGAAGCTTTCTTT. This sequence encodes CASGSDRGRATEAFF.